This T cell receptor beta chain comes out of a study of molecular identifiers for immune sequencing clone quantification. Previously described methods and listed TCR primers were used for bulk TCR libraries. TCRdb re-called the PCR reads with MiXCR, one entry per CDR3 protein. The repertoire holds approximately 680,000 distinct CDR3 sequences, with over 25% as singletons. Libraries of naive CD8 T cells were made from roughly 18,000 to 920,000 sorted cells. They used 10%, 30% or 50% RNA. V shed 1 base and J shed 6 bases, with 7 bases lying between them. The CDR3 is made up of 13 amino acids. Germline CDR1 reads SGHNT; CDR2 reads YENEEA. The sample holds a few counts of this clonotype.

The sequencing sample was made of naive CD8+ T cells from blood, with Jurkat cell RNA spiked in. The subset is: FACS-sorted CD8+CD4-CCR7+CD45RA+ naive T cells. The chain recombines TRBV11-3 with TRBJ2-1; no clear D gene. This receptor was obtained from a human donor in good health. Some libraries in this study had Jurkat cell RNA spiked in. The CDR3 DNA follows: TGTGCCAGCAGCTTAGGTATGCTCAATGAGCAGTTCTTC. It is translated as CASSLGMLNEQFF.